This T cell receptor (beta chain) is from a study of OX40 agonist ivuxolimab in advanced cancers. Across the study: Patients got intravenous ivuxolimab at 0.01 to 10 mg/kg every 2 weeks.

CDR3 size: 14 residues. CDR1 is SQVTM and CDR2 is ANQGSEA in the germline V gene. With 1 base clipped from V and 1 base from J, the junction kept 0 bases outside the gene matches. Assay: immunoSEQ multiplex PCR; the TCRdb copy retains only in-frame clones and omits some. The sample shows about 84,000 clones, around nine tenths of them seen only once. This TCR derives from an adult with an advanced solid tumor such as melanoma, head and neck, liver or kidney cancer. This chain joins TRBV29-1 and TRBJ1-1; 10 nucleotides line up with TRBD1. The sequenced sample was CD4+ or CD8+ T cells sorted from blood, obtained in a trial of the OX40 agonist ivuxolimab. CDR3 coding DNA: TGCAGCGTTGAAGGGACAGGGGGGAACACTGAAGCTTTCTTT. This codes for CSVEGTGGNTEAFF.